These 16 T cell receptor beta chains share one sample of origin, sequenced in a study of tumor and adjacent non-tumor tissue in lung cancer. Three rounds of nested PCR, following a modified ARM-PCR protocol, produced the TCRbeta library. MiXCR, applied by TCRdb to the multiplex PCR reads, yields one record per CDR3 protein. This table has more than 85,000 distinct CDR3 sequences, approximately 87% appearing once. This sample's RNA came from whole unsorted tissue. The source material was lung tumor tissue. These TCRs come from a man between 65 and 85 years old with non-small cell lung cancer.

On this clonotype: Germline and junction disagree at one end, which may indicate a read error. CDR3 sequence (DNA): TGCGCCAACAGTCAAGAGGATAGCGGGGGGGCCTGGGAGACCCAATACTTC. Protein: CANSQEDSGGAWETQYF. V usage is TRBV4-1 and J usage is TRBJ2-5; 11 bases fit TRBD2. Per germline, CDR1 MGHRA and CDR2 YSYEKL. The CDR3 is 17 residues long.

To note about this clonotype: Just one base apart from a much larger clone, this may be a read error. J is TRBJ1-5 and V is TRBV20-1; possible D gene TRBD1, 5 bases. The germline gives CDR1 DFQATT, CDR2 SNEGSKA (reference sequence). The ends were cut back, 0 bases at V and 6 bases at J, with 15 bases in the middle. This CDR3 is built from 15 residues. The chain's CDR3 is CSARESGGIVQPQHF. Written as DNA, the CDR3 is TGCAGTGCTAGAGAATCGGGGGGAATTGTTCAGCCCCAGCATTTT.

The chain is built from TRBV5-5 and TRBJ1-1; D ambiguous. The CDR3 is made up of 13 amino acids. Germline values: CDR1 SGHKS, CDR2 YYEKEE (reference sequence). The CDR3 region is CVNSVGMNTEAFF. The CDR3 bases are TGTGTCAACAGCGTGGGCATGAACACTGAAGCTTTCTTT.

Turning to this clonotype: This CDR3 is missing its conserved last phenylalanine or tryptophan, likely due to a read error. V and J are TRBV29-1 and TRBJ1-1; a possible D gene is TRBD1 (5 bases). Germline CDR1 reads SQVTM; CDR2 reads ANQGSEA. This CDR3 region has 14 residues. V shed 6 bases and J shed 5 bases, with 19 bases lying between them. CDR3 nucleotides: TGCAGCGTCTTCGGACATGGAACTAATACTGAAGCTTTCTCT. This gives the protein CSVFGHGTNTEAFS.

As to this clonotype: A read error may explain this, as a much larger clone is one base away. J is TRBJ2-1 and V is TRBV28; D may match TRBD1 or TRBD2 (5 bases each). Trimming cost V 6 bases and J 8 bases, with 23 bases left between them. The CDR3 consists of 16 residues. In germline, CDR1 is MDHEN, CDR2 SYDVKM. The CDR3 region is CASRPWGRSSGDEQFF. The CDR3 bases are TGTGCCAGCAGACCTTGGGGACGGTCGAGTGGGGATGAGCAGTTCTTC.

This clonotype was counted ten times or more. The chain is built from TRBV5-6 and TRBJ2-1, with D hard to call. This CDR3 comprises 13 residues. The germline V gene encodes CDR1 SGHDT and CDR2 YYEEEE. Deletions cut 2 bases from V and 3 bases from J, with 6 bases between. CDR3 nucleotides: TGTGCCAGCAGCTTTGGGCGCTACAATGAGCAGTTCTTC. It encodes CASSFGRYNEQFF.

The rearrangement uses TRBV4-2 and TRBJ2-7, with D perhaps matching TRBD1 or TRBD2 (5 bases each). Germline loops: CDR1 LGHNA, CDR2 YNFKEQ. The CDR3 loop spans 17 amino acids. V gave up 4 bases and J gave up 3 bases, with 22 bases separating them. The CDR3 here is CASSPPIVGEVNYEQYF. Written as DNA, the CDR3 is TGTGCCAGCAGCCCACCTATCGTGGGGGAAGTCAACTACGAGCAGTACTTC.

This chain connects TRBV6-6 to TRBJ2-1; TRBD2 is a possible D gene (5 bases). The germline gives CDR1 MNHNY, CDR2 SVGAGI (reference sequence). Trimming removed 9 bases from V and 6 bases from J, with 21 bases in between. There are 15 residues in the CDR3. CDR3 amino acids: CASNTMSPGSNEQFF. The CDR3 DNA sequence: TGTGCCAGTAACACAATGTCGCCGGGAAGCAATGAGCAGTTCTTC.

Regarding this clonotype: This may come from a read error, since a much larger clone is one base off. CDR3 amino acids: CSTDHPGLAGDEQYF. The CDR3 region has the DNA TGCAGTACTGATCATCCGGGACTAGCGGGAGACGAGCAGTACTTC. The rearrangement uses TRBV20-1 and TRBJ2-7; TRBD2 agrees at 14 bases. This CDR3 contains 15 residues. Losses at the gene ends were 8 bases for V and 5 bases for J; bases not matched to a gene: 11. Germline V gives CDR1 DFQATT, CDR2 SNEGSKA (reference sequence).

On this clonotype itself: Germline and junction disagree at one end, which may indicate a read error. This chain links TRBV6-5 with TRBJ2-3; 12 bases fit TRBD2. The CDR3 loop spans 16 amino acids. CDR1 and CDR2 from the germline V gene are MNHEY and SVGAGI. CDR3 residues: CVTSTARLAGADTRYF. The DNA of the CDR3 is TGTGTCACCTCCACTGCCCGACTAGCGGGAGCTGATACGCGGTATTTT.

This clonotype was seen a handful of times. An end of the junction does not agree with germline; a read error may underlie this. CDR3 sequence (DNA): TGTGCCAGCAGCTTAGGAGGACAGCTTGAAGCTTTGTTT. Protein: CASSLGGQLEALF. V usage is TRBV7-9 and J usage is TRBJ1-1; D perhaps matches TRBD1 (6 bases). The CDR3 sequence is 13 residues long. Per the germline V gene, CDR1 is SEHNR and CDR2 is FQNEAQ (reference sequence).

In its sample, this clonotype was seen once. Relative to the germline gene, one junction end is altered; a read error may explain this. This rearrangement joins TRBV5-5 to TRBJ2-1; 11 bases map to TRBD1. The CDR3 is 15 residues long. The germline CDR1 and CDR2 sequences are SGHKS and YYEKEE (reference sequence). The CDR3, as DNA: TGTGCCAGCAGCCGGGACAGGGGGTCCTACCATGAGCAGCTCTTC. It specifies CASSRDRGSYHEQLF.

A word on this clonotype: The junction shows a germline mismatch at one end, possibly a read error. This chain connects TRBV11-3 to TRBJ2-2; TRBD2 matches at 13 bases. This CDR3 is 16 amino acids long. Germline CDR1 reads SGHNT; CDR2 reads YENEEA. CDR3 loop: CASSLGLAGRTGELFF. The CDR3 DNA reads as TGTGCCAGCAGCTTGGGACTAGCGGGACGGACCGGGGAGCTTTTTTTT.

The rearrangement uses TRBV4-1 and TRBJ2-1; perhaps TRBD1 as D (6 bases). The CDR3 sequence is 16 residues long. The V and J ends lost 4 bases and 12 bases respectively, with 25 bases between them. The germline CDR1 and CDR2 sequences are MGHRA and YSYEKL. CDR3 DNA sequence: TGCGCCAGCAGCCGATCTAGTGGGGGCTCCTACAATATGCAGTTCTTC. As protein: CASSRSSGGSYNMQFF.

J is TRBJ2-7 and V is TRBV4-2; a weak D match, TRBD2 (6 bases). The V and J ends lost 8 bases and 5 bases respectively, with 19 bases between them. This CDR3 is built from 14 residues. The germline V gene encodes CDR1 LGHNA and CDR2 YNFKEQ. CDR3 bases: TGTGCCAGCGGCCGAGCAGGAGGGCCTCACGAGCAGTACTTC. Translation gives CASGRAGGPHEQYF.

The CDR3 loop is CASNPSPDLADTQYF. CDR3 coding DNA: TGTGCCAGCAACCCAAGCCCAGACCTCGCGGATACGCAGTATTTT. V usage is TRBV13 and J usage is TRBJ2-3; D is undetermined. Germline lookup yields CDR1 PRHDT and CDR2 FYEKMQ (reference sequence). The CDR3 length is 15 residues. Trimming took 7 bases from V and 6 from J, leaving 20 bases between them. Based on the CDR3 plus reference TRBV13 and TRBJ2-3, the full variable domain is AAGVIQSPRHLIKEKRETATLKCYPIPRHDTVYWYQQGPGQDPQFLISFYEKMQSDKGSIPDRFSAQQFSDYHSELNMSSLELGDSALYFCASNPSPDLADTQYFGPGTRLTVL.